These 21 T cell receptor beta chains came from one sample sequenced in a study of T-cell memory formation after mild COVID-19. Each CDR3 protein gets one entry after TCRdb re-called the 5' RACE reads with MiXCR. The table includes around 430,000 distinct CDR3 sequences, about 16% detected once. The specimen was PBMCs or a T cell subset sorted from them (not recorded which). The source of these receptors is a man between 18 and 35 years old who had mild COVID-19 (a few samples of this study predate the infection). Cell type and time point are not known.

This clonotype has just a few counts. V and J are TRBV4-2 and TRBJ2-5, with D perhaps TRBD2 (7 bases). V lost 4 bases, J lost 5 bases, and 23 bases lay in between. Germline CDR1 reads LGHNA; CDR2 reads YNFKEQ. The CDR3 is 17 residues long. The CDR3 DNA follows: TGTGCCAGCAGCCGAAAGGCGGGGGCATTGGGTTTGGAGACCCAGTACTTC. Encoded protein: CASSRKAGALGLETQYF.

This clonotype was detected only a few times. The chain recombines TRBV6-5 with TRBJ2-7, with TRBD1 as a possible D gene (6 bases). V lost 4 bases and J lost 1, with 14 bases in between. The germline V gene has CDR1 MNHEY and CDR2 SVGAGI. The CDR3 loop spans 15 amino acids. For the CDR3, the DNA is TGTGCCAGCAGTTCCCGACAGGAACTGTCCTACGAGCAGTACTTC. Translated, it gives CASSSRQELSYEQYF.

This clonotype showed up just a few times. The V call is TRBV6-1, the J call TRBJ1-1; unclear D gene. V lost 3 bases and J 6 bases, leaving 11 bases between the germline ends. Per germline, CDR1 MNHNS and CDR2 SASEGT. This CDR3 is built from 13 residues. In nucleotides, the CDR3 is TGTGCCAGCAGTGATGGCTCCAGGCCTGAAGCTTTCTTT. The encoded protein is CASSDGSRPEAFF.

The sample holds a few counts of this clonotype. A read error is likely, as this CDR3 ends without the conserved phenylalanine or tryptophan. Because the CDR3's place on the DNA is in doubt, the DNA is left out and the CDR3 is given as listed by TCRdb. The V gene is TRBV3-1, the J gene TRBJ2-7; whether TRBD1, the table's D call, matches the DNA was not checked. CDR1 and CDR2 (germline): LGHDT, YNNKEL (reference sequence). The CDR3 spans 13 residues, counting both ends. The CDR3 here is CASSQEGQGAMRI.

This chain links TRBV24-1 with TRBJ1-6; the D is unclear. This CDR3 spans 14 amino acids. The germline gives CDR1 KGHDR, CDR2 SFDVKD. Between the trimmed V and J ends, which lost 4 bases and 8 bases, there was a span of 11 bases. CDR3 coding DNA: TGTGCCACCAGTGACAACGGAAGGGATTCACCCCTCCACTTT. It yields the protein CATSDNGRDSPLHF.

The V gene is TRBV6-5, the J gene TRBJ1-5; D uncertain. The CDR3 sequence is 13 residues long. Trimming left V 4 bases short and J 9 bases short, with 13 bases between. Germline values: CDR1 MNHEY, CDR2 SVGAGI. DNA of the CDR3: TGTGCCAGCAGTTCGGGGATTTGGCGGCCCCAGCATTTT. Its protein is CASSSGIWRPQHF.

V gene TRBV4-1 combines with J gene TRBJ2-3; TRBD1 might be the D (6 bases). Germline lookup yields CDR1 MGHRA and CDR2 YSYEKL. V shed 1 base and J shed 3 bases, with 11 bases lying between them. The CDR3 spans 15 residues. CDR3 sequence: CASSQGRGLTDTQYF. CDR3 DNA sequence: TGCGCCAGCAGCCAAGGCAGGGGATTAACAGATACGCAGTATTTT.

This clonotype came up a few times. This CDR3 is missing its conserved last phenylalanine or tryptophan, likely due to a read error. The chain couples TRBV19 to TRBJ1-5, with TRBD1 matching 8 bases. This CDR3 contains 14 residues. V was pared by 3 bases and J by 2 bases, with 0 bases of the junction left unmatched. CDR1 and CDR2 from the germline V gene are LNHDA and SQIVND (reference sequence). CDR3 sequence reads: CASSMGQGNQPQHS. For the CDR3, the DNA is TGTGCCAGTAGTATGGGACAGGGCAATCAGCCCCAGCATTCT.

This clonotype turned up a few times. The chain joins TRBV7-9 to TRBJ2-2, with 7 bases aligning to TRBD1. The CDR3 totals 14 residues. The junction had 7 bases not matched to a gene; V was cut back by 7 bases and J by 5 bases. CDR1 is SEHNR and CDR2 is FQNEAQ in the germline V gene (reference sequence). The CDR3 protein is CASIPAGGTGELFF. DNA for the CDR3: TGTGCCAGCATCCCCGCAGGGGGTACCGGGGAGCTGTTTTTT.

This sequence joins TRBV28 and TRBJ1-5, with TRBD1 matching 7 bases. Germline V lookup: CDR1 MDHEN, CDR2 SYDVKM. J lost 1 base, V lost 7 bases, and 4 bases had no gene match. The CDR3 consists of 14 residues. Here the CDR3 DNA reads TGTGCCAGCACAACAGGGGAAAGCAATCAGCCCCAGCATTTT. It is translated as CASTTGESNQPQHF.

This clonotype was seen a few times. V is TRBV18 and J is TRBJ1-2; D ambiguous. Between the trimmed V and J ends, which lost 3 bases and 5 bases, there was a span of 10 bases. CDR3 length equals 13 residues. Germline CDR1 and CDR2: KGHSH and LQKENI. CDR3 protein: CASSPASGYGYTF. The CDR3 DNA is TGTGCCAGCTCACCCGCTTCGGGATATGGCTACACCTTC.

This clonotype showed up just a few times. CDR3 residues: CATSREERSSYNSPLHF. CDR3 nucleotides: TGTGCCACCAGCAGGGAGGAGCGAAGCTCCTATAATTCACCCCTCCACTTT. J is TRBJ1-6 and V is TRBV15; D is undetermined. Germline CDR1 LNHNV, CDR2 YYDKDF (reference sequence). The V gene lost 3 bases and the J gene lost 0 bases, with 12 bases spanning the gap. This CDR3 comprises 17 residues.

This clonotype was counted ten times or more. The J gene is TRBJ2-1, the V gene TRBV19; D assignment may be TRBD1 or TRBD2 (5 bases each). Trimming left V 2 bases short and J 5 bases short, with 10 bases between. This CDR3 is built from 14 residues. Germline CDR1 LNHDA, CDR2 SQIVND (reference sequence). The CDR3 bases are TGTGCCAGTAGTATACCTCGGGGCAACAATGAGCAGTTCTTC. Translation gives CASSIPRGNNEQFF. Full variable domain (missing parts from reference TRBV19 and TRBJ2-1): DGGITQSPKYLFRKEGQNVTLSCEQNLNHDAMYWYRQDPGQGLRLIYYSQIVNDFQKGDIAEGYSVSREKKESFPLTVTSAQKNPTAFYLCASSIPRGNNEQFFGPGTRLTVL.

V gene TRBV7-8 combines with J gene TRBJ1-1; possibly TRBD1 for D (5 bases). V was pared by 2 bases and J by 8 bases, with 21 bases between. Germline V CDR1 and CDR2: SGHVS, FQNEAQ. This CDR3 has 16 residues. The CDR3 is CASSLSRFRGTEEAFF. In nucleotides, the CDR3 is TGTGCCAGCAGCTTAAGCCGGTTCCGGGGGACGGAAGAAGCTTTCTTT.

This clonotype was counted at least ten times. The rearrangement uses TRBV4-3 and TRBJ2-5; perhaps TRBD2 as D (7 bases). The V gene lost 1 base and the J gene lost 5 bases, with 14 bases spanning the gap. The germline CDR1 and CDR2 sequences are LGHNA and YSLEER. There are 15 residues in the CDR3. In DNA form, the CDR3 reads TGCGCCAGCAGCCAAGGGGAGGGGGATTGGGAGACCCAGTACTTC. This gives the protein CASSQGEGDWETQYF.

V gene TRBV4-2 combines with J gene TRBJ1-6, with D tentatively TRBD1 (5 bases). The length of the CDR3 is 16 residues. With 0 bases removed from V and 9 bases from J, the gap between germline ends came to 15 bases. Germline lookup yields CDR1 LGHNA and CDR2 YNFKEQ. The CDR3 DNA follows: TGTGCCAGCAGCCAAGATCGACAGCTTACTCTTTCACCCCTCCACTTT. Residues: CASSQDRQLTLSPLHF.

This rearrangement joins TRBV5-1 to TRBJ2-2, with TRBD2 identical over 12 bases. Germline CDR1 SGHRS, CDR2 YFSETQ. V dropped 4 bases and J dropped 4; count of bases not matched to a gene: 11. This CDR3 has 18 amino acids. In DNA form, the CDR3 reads TGCGCCAGCAGCCCCCCCCTAGCGGGGGGGCCCGGCACCGGGGAGCTGTTTTTT. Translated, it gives CASSPPLAGGPGTGELFF.

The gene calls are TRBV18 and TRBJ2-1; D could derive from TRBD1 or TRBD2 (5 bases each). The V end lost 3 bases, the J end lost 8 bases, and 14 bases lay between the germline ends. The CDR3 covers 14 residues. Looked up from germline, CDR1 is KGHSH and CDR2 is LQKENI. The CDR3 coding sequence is TGTGCCAGCTCACCCGGGACCATTTTGTATGAGCAGTTCTTC. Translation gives CASSPGTILYEQFF.

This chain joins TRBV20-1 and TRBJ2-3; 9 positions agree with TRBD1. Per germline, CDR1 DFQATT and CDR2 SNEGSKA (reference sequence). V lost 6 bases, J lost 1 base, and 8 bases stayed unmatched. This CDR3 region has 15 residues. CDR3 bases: TGCAGTGCCATCGGGGGACAGGGACGCACAGATACGCAGTATTTT. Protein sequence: CSAIGGQGRTDTQYF.

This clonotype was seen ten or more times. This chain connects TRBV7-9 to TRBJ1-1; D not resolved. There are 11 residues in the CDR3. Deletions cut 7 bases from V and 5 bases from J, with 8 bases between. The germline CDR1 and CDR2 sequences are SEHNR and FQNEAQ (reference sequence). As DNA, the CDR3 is TGTGCCAGCACCCCCGGGACTGAAGCTTTCTTT. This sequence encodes CASTPGTEAFF.

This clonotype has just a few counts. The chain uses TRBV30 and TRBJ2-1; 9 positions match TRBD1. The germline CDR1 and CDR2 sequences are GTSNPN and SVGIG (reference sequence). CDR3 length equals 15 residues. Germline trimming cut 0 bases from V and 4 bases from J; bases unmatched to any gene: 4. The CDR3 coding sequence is TGTGCCTGGAGTGTCTGGGACAGGGATTACAATGAGCAGTTCTTC. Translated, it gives CAWSVWDRDYNEQFF.